This record concerns one T cell receptor beta chain sequence. The protocol was immunoSEQ multiplex PCR, while the TCRdb copy is restricted to in-frame clones and leaves out a portion. In the table there are hundreds of thousands of clones, around 89% of which are singletons. The data stem from a study of blood T cell repertoires in COVID-19. The V end was cut by 7 bases, the J end by 1 base, with 15 bases between. The CDR3 covers 15 residues. The germline V gene encodes CDR1 SGHVS and CDR2 FNYEAQ. The V gene is TRBV7-6, the J gene TRBJ2-3, with D possibly being TRBD2 (6 bases). The sample taken for sequencing was peripheral blood. This clonotype was sampled from a woman aged 18-29 years with acute or convalescent COVID-19. Here the CDR3 DNA reads TGTGCCAGCACCCTGACGGGACTCCGCACAGATACGCAGTATTTT. Translating gives CASTLTGLRTDTQYF.